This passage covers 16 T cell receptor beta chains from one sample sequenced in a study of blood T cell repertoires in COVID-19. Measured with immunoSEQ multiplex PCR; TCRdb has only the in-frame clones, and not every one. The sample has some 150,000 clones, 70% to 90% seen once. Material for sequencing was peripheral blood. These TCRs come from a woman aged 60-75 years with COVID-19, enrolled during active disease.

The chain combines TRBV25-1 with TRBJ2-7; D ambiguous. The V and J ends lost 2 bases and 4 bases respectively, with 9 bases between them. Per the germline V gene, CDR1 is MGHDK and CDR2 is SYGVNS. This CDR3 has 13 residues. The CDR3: CASSEVLRYEQYF. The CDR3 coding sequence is TGTGCCAGCAGTGAAGTTCTGAGGTACGAGCAGTACTTC.

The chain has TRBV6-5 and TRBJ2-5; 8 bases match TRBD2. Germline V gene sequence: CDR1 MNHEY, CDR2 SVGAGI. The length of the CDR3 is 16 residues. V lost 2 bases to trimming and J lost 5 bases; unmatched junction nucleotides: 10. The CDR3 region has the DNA TGTGCCAGCAGTTACCCGCGGCGTAGCGGGGCGGAGACCCAGTACTTC. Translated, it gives CASSYPRRSGAETQYF.

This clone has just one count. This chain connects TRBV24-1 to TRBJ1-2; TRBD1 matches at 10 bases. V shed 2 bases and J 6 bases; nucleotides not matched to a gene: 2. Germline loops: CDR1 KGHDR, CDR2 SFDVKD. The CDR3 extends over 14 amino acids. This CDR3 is CATSDWGTGDGYTF. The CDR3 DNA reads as TGTGCCACCAGTGATTGGGGGACAGGGGATGGCTACACCTTC.

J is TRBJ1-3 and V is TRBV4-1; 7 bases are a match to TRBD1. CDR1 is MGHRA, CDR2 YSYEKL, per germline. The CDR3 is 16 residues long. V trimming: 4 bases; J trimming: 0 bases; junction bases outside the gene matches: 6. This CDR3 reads CASSPWDSGSGNTIYF. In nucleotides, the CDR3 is TGCGCCAGCAGCCCTTGGGACAGCGGCTCTGGAAACACCATATATTTT.

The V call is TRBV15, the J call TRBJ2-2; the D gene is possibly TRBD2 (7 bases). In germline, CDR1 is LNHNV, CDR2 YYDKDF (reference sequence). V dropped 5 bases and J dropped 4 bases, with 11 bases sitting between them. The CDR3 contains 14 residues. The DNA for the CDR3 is TGTGCCACCAGCGGGGGGGCGGGCACCGGGGAGCTGTTTTTT. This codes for CATSGGAGTGELFF.

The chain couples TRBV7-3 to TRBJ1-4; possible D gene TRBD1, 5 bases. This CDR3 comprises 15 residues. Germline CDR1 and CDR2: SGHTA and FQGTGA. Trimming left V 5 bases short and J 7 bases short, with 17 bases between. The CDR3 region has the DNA TGTGCCAGCAGCGCGGCCGGGGGAGGAGGTGAAAAACTGTTTTTT. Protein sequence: CASSAAGGGGEKLFF.

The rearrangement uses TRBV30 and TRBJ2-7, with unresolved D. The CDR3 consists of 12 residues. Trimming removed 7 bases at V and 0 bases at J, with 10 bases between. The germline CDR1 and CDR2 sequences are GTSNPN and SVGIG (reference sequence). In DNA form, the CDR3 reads TGTGCCTCCTCAGCGAGCTCCTACGAGCAGTACTTC. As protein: CASSASSYEQYF.

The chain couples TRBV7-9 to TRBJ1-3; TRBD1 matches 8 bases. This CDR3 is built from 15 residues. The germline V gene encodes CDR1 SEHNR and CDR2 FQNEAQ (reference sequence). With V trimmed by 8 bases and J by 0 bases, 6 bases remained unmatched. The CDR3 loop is CASGGQGNSGNTIYF. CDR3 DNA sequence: TGTGCCAGCGGTGGACAGGGCAACTCTGGAAACACCATATATTTT.

CDR3 nucleotide sequence: TGTGCCAGCAGCCAACTAACAGGGGGGGAGCAGTACTTC. It encodes CASSQLTGGEQYF. This rearrangement joins TRBV3-1 (or the pseudogene TRBV3-2) to TRBJ2-7; 8 bases align to TRBD1. This CDR3 comprises 13 residues. The V gene's germline CDR1 is LGHDT and CDR2 YNNKEL (reference sequence). V gave up 2 bases and J gave up 7 bases; unmatched junction bases: 4.

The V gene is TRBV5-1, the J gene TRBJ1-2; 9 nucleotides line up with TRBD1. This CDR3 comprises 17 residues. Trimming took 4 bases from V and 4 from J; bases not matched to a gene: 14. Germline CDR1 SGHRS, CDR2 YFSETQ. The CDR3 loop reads CASSPSRDRAESYGYTF. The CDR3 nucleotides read TGCGCCAGCAGCCCGTCCCGGGACAGGGCCGAAAGCTATGGCTACACCTTC.

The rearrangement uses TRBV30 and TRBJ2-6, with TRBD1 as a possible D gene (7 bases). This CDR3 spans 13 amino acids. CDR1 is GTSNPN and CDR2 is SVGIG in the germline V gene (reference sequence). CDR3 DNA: TGTGGGGGGGACAGCTCTGGGGCCAACGTCCTGACTTTC. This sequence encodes CGGDSSGANVLTF.

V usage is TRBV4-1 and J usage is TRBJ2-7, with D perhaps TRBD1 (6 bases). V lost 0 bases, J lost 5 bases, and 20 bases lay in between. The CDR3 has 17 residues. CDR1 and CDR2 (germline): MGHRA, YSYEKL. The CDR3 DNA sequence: TGCGCCAGCAGCCAAGAAGGTAGGGCAGGGGCTAATAACGAGCAGTACTTC. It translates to CASSQEGRAGANNEQYF.

The chain's CDR3 is CASSLGGLAYNEQFF. CDR3 DNA: TGTGCCAGCAGCTTAGGGGGACTAGCTTACAATGAGCAGTTCTTC. J is TRBJ2-1 and V is TRBV7-9; 9 bases align to TRBD2. The germline CDR1 and CDR2 sequences are SEHNR and FQNEAQ (reference sequence). Trimming cost V 1 base and J 4 bases; bases outside gene matches: 2. CDR3 size: 15 residues.

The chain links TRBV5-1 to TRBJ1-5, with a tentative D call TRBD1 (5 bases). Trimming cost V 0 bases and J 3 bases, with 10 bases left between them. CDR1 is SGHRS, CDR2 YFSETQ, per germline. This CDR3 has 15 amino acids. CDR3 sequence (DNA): TGCGCCAGCAGCTTGGAGGCAGGGCTCAATCAGCCCCAGCATTTT. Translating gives CASSLEAGLNQPQHF.

In DNA, the CDR3 is TGTGCCAGCAGTTACTCGAGTATTGAGCAGTTCTTC. It codes for CASSYSSIEQFF. This chain links TRBV6-2 or TRBV6-3 with TRBJ2-1; D call uncertain. In germline, CDR1 is MNHEY, CDR2 SVGEGT. With 0 bases removed from V and 9 bases from J, the gap between germline ends came to 6 bases. The CDR3 covers 12 residues.

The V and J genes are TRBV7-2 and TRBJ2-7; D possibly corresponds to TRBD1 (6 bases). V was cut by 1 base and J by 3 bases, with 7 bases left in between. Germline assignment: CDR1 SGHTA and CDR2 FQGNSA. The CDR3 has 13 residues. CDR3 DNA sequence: TGTGCCAGCAGCTTAGTCAGGGGCTACGAGCAGTACTTC. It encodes CASSLVRGYEQYF.